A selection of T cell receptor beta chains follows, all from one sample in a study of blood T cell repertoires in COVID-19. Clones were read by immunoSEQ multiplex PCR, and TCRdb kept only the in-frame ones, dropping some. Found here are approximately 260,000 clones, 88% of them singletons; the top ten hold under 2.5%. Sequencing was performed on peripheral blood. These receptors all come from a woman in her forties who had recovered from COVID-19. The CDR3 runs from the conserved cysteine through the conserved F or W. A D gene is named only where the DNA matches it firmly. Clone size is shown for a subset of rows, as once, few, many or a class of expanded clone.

CDR3: CASSAGQGGNQPQHF
DNA: TGTGCCAGCAGTGCGGGACAGGGAGGCAATCAGCCCCAGCATTTT
V: TRBV27
length: 15
D: TRBD1
J: TRBJ1-5
size: NA

CDR3: CASRSGLGYEQYF
DNA: TGCGCCAGTCGGTCAGGGTTGGGCTACGAGCAGTACTTC
V: TRBV5-1
length: 13
D: NA
J: TRBJ2-7
size: once

CDR3: CASYRGRLEAQHF
DNA: TGTGCCAGTTACAGGGGACGTCTGGAGGCCCAGCATTTT
V: TRBV28
length: 13
D: TRBD1
J: TRBJ1-5
size: few

CDR3: CASSPRGWGETQYF
DNA: TGTGCCAGCAGCCCCCGGGGGTGGGGAGAGACCCAGTACTTC
V: TRBV3-1/TRBV3-2
length: 14
D: NA
J: TRBJ2-5
size: NA

CDR3: CASRWGPGSNTEAFF
DNA: TGTGCCAGTAGGTGGGGGCCAGGTTCTAACACTGAAGCTTTCTTT
V: TRBV19
length: 15
D: NA
J: TRBJ1-1
size: NA

CDR3: CASSLRLYSGNTIYF
DNA: TGTGCCAGCAGTCTACGTCTCTACTCTGGAAACACCATATATTTT
V: TRBV6-5
length: 15
D: NA
J: TRBJ1-3
size: NA

CDR3: CASETGGPNSPLHF
DNA: TGTGCCAGCGAGACAGGGGGCCCGAATTCACCCCTCCACTTT
V: TRBV6-1
length: 14
D: TRBD1
J: TRBJ1-6
size: NA

CDR3: CASSTQTGNTEAFF
DNA: TGTGCCAGCAGCACCCAGACGGGGAACACTGAAGCTTTCTTT
V: TRBV9
length: 14
D: NA
J: TRBJ1-1
size: NA

CDR3: CASSESENLYAYEQYF
DNA: TGTGCCAGCAGTGAATCTGAGAACCTATACGCCTACGAGCAGTACTTC
V: TRBV25-1
length: 16
D: NA
J: TRBJ2-7
size: NA

CDR3: CASSLGGAGGANVLTF
DNA: TGTGCCAGCAGCCTTGGAGGGGCAGGTGGGGCCAACGTCCTGACTTTC
V: TRBV7-2
length: 16
D: NA
J: TRBJ2-6
size: NA

CDR3: CASSRRTGGSNEKLFF
DNA: TGTGCCAGCAGCCGACGGACAGGGGGAAGTAATGAAAAACTGTTTTTT
V: TRBV14
length: 16
D: TRBD1
J: TRBJ1-4
size: NA

CDR3: CASSPVVVGDLDTQYF
DNA: TGTGCCAGCAGCCCCGTGGTAGTAGGAGATCTAGATACGCAGTATTTT
V: TRBV4-2
length: 16
D: NA
J: TRBJ2-3
size: NA

CDR3: CASSSQMGANVLTF
DNA: TGTGCCAGCAGCTCCCAGATGGGGGCCAACGTCCTGACTTTC
V: TRBV7-2
length: 14
D: NA
J: TRBJ2-6
size: NA

CDR3: CASRLSSYEQYF
DNA: TGTGCAAGTCGCTTATCTTCTTACGAGCAGTACTTC
V: TRBV12-2
length: 12
D: NA
J: TRBJ2-7
size: NA

CDR3: CASGFQVAGYNEQFF
DNA: TGCGCCAGCGGATTTCAGGTTGCGGGCTACAATGAGCAGTTCTTC
V: TRBV4-1
length: 15
D: NA
J: TRBJ2-1
size: NA

CDR3: CASSLGQGASGANVLTF
DNA: TGTGCCAGCAGCCTCGGACAGGGGGCGTCTGGGGCCAACGTCCTGACTTTC
V: TRBV11-2
length: 17
D: TRBD1
J: TRBJ2-6
size: NA

CDR3: CASSKGAGNTIYF
DNA: TGTGCCAGCAGCAAAGGGGCTGGAAACACCATATATTTT
V: TRBV7-2
length: 13
D: NA
J: TRBJ1-3
size: NA

CDR3: CASSMLAGKNQPQHF
DNA: TGTGCCAGTAGTATGTTGGCAGGGAAAAATCAGCCCCAGCATTTT
V: TRBV19
length: 15
D: NA
J: TRBJ1-5
size: NA

CDR3: CATSTIPAGGRYEQYF
DNA: TGTGCCACCAGCACCATCCCTGCGGGGGGGCGCTACGAGCAGTACTTC
V: TRBV15
length: 16
D: TRBD2
J: TRBJ2-7
size: NA

CDR3: CASSLDSGAYGYTF
DNA: TGCGCCAGCAGCTTGGACTCTGGAGCCTATGGCTACACCTTC
V: TRBV5-1
length: 14
D: NA
J: TRBJ1-2
size: NA

CDR3: CASRRQGTNSPLHF
DNA: TGTGCCAGCAGGAGACAGGGGACTAATTCACCCCTCCACTTT
V: TRBV2
length: 14
D: TRBD1
J: TRBJ1-6
size: NA

CDR3: CASSYRLPSEKLFF
DNA: TGTGCCAGCAGTTACCGACTTCCCAGTGAAAAACTGTTTTTT
V: TRBV6-5
length: 14
D: NA
J: TRBJ1-4
size: NA

CDR3: CASSPPAGIYSGANVLTF
DNA: TGTGCCAGCTCACCACCCGCAGGTATCTACTCTGGGGCCAACGTCCTGACTTTC
V: TRBV18
length: 18
D: NA
J: TRBJ2-6
size: NA

CDR3: CSASGAGQNTEAFF
DNA: TGCAGCGCTTCAGGGGCGGGTCAAAACACTGAAGCTTTCTTT
V: TRBV29-1
length: 14
D: NA
J: TRBJ1-1
size: NA

CDR3: CASSPRTSIRDEQFF
DNA: TGTGCCAGTAGCCCCCGGACTAGCATTAGGGATGAGCAGTTCTTC
V: TRBV19
length: 15
D: TRBD2
J: TRBJ2-1
size: NA

CDR3: CASSLRGGDPYEQYF
DNA: TGTGCCAGCAGCCTAAGAGGAGGAGACCCCTACGAGCAGTACTTC
V: TRBV7-9
length: 15
D: NA
J: TRBJ2-7
size: NA

CDR3: CASSLRAGETQYF
DNA: TGTGCCAGCAGCTTAAGGGCGGGTGAGACCCAGTACTTC
V: TRBV11-1
length: 13
D: NA
J: TRBJ2-5
size: NA

CDR3: CASLGTSSYNEQFF
DNA: TGTGCCAGCCTCGGGACTAGTTCCTACAATGAGCAGTTCTTC
V: TRBV19
length: 14
D: TRBD2
J: TRBJ2-1
size: once

CDR3: CATYGTSGPNEQFF
DNA: TGTGCCACCTACGGGACTAGCGGGCCAAATGAGCAGTTCTTC
V: TRBV2
length: 14
D: TRBD2
J: TRBJ2-1
size: NA

CDR3: CSVRQVETEAFF
DNA: TGCAGCGTCCGACAGGTGGAGACTGAAGCTTTCTTT
V: TRBV29-1
length: 12
D: NA
J: TRBJ1-1
size: NA

CDR3: CASSQDFVQGATTDTQYF
DNA: TGCGCCAGCAGCCAAGATTTCGTTCAGGGGGCTACGACAGATACGCAGTATTTT
V: TRBV4-1
length: 18
D: TRBD1
J: TRBJ2-3
size: NA

CDR3: CASSESVAGAGETQYF
DNA: TGTGCCAGCAGTGAATCTGTGGCGGGGGCAGGAGAGACCCAGTACTTC
V: TRBV25-1
length: 16
D: NA
J: TRBJ2-5
size: many

CDR3: CASSPSNTGELFF
DNA: TGTGCCAGCTCACCCTCGAACACCGGGGAGCTGTTTTTT
V: TRBV18
length: 13
D: NA
J: TRBJ2-2
size: NA

CDR3: CATSRAAGGPVSYNEQFF
DNA: TGTGCCACCAGCAGAGCAGCGGGAGGGCCCGTCTCCTACAATGAGCAGTTCTTC
V: TRBV15
length: 18
D: TRBD2
J: TRBJ2-1
size: NA

CDR3: CASSPQGRGNTIYF
DNA: TGTGCCAGCAGTCCACAGGGAAGGGGAAACACCATATATTTT
V: TRBV27
length: 14
D: NA
J: TRBJ1-3
size: NA

CDR3: CASSQGRGEAFF
DNA: TGCGCCAGCAGCCAAGGAAGGGGTGAAGCTTTCTTT
V: TRBV4-3
length: 12
D: NA
J: TRBJ1-1
size: NA

CDR3: CASSLSGGQQFF
DNA: TGTGCCAGCAGCTTGAGCGGGGGTCAGCAGTTCTTC
V: TRBV7-2
length: 12
D: TRBD2
J: TRBJ2-1
size: NA

CDR3: CASSLGDPGQGQYF
DNA: TGTGCCAGCAGTCTGGGGGACCCGGGACAGGGGCAGTACTTC
V: TRBV28
length: 14
D: TRBD1
J: TRBJ2-4
size: NA

CDR3: CASSPRQVSSGNTIYF
DNA: TGTGCCAGCAGCCCCAGACAGGTTAGCTCTGGAAACACCATATATTTT
V: TRBV27
length: 16
D: NA
J: TRBJ1-3
size: NA

CDR3: CASSSGRGYYEQYF
DNA: TGTGCCAGCAGCTCCGGCAGGGGTTACTACGAGCAGTACTTC
V: TRBV11-2
length: 14
D: NA
J: TRBJ2-7
size: NA

CDR3: CASSRGTSEDTQYF
DNA: TGTGCCAGCAGCCGCGGGACTAGCGAGGATACGCAGTATTTT
V: TRBV6-5
length: 14
D: TRBD2
J: TRBJ2-3
size: NA

CDR3: CASSLVLAGVKEQFF
DNA: TGTGCCAGCAGCTTAGTACTAGCGGGAGTTAAGGAGCAGTTCTTC
V: TRBV11-1
length: 15
D: TRBD2
J: TRBJ2-1
size: NA

CDR3: CASSGIGVASYEQYF
DNA: TGTGCCAGTAGTGGTATTGGTGTCGCGTCCTACGAGCAGTACTTC
V: TRBV19
length: 15
D: NA
J: TRBJ2-7
size: NA

CDR3: CASGWPYNEQFF
DNA: TGTGCCAGCGGGTGGCCCTACAATGAGCAGTTCTTC
V: TRBV19
length: 12
D: NA
J: TRBJ2-1
size: NA

CDR3: CSASGGLFTDTQYF
DNA: TGCAGTGCCAGTGGGGGACTATTCACAGATACGCAGTATTTT
V: TRBV20-1
length: 14
D: TRBD2
J: TRBJ2-3
size: NA